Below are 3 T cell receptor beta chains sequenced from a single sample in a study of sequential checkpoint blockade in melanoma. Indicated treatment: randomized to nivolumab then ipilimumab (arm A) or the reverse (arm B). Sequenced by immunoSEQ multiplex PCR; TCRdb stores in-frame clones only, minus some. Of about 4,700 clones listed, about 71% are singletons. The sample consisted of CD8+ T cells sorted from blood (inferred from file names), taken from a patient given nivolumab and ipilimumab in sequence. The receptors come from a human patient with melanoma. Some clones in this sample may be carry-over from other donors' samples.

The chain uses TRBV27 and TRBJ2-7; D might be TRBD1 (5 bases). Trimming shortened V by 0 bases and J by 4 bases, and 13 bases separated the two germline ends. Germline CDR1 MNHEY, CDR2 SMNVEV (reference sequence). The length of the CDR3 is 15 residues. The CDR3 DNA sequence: TGTGCCAGCAGTTTATCGCAGGGTTTGAGGTACGAGCAGTACTTC. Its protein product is CASSLSQGLRYEQYF.

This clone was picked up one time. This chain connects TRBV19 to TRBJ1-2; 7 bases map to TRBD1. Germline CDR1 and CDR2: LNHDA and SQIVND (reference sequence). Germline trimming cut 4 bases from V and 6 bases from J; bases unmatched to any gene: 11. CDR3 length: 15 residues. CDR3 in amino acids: CASSTSGGRDHGYTF. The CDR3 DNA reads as TGTGCCAGTAGTACATCAGGGGGGAGAGACCATGGCTACACCTTC.

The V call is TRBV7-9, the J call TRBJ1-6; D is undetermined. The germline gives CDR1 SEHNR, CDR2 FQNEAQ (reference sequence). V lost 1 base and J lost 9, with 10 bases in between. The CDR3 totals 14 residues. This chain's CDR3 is CASSLDVRSSPLHF. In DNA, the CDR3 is TGTGCCAGCAGCTTAGATGTCAGAAGTTCACCCCTCCACTTT.